This T cell receptor beta chain was found in a study of T cell repertoires in cytomegalovirus infection. Study at large: A matching HLA type, together with CMV infection, was signaled by public TCR beta signatures. Study-wide points: Dominating the ex vivo response were TCR beta clonotypes that were CMV-specific and HLA-C-restricted.

TCRdb called the reads again in MiXCR, with one record for every CDR3 protein. The table lists about 180,000 distinct CDR3 sequences, 17% of them singletons. This clonotype was detected a few times. Antigen: not known. Per germline, CDR1 SGHTA and CDR2 FQGNSA. The CDR3 loop spans 14 amino acids. Trimming cost V 3 bases and J 5 bases, with 10 bases left between them. This receptor was obtained from a human donor in good health (CMV status not recorded). Some clones in this sample may be carry-over from other donors' samples. Specimen: CD8+ T cells from PBMCs. The gene calls are TRBV7-2 and TRBJ2-2; D gene ambiguous. CDR3 DNA: TGTGCCAGCAGCTTCGGGTTAGCTACCGGGGAGCTGTTTTTT. This codes for CASSFGLATGELFF.